The TCR beta chain under discussion was sequenced for a study of molecular identifiers for immune sequencing clone quantification. One entry per CDR3 protein results from TCRdb running MiXCR on the PCR reads. The table records under 600,000 distinct CDR3 sequences, around a fifth of them present only once. There are a few counts of this clonotype. The V and J ends lost 3 bases and 5 bases, in that order; junction bases with no gene match: 4. There are 14 residues in the CDR3. In germline, CDR1 is KGHDR, CDR2 SFDVKD. Sequencing was done on a sample of naive CD8+ T cells from blood, with Jurkat cell RNA spiked in. Subset of the sample: FACS-sorted CD8+CD4-CCR7+CD45RA+ naive T cells. This clonotype was sampled from a human donor in good health. Some libraries in this study had Jurkat cell RNA spiked in. The V and J genes are TRBV24-1 and TRBJ1-1; 8 nucleotides line up with TRBD1. CDR3 nucleotides: TGTGCCACCAGTGATGGACAGGGCAGAACTGAAGCTTTCTTT. It specifies CATSDGQGRTEAFF.